This T cell receptor (beta chain) derives from a study of T cells after yellow fever vaccination. The CDR3 totals 16 residues. CDR1 is MNHNS and CDR2 is SASEGT in the germline V gene. V lost 4 bases to trimming and J lost 4 bases, with 16 bases between them. TCRdb processed the 5' RACE reads anew with MiXCR; each CDR3 protein has one entry. The sample contains a few hundred thousand distinct CDR3 sequences, around 10% of which appear only once. This chain connects TRBV6-1 to TRBJ2-2, with D uncertain. The sequence derives from a man between 18 and 35 years old who received the YFV17D yellow fever vaccine. The source was CD4+ T cells sorted from PBMCs, collected 5 days after the yellow fever booster vaccination. In nucleotides, the CDR3 is TGTGCCAGCAGTGGGTCAGGCGCGGTAGGCACCGGGGAGCTGTTTTTT. Translated, it gives CASSGSGAVGTGELFF.